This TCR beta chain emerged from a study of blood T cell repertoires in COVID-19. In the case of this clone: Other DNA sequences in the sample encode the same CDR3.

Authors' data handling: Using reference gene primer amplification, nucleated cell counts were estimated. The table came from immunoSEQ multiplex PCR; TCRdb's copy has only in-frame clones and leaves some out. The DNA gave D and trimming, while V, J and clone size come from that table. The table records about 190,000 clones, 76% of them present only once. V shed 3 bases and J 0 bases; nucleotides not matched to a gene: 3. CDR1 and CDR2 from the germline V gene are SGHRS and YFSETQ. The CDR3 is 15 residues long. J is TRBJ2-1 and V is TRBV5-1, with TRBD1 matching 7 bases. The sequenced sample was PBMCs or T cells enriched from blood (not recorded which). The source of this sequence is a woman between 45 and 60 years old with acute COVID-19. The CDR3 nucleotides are TGCGCCAGCAGCTCGGGACAGAGCTCCTACAATGAGCAGTTCTTC. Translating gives CASSSGQSSYNEQFF.